The entry below gives a single T cell receptor (beta chain) sequence along with its context. Assay: immunoSEQ multiplex PCR; the TCRdb copy retains only in-frame clones and omits some. There are some 110,000 clones in the sample; roughly 80% occur only once, and 2.5% to 3% lies in the top ten. This record belongs to a study of blood T cell repertoires in COVID-19. Overall study: Sites in the United States, Italy and Spain provided acute and convalescent COVID-19 samples. T cells, B-cell-depleted T cells, or PBMCs supplied cDNA or gDNA.

Trimming cost V 11 bases and J 5 bases; bases outside gene matches: 9. CDR1 MDHEN and CDR2 SYDVKM come from the germline V gene. The CDR3 loop spans 13 amino acids. This clonotype originated in a man over 45 with acute or convalescent COVID-19. The V call is TRBV28, the J call TRBJ2-5; TRBD1 matches at 9 bases. Sequencing was done on a sample of peripheral blood. The CDR3 sequence is CAGATGGRETQYF. Written as DNA, the CDR3 is TGTGCCGGTGCGACAGGGGGAAGGGAGACCCAGTACTTC.